The 21 T cell receptor beta chains listed next were all sequenced from one sample in a study of CD8+ T cells in alopecia areata. Stated treatment: oral pan-JAK inhibitor, 5-10 mg twice daily. RNA extraction was followed by reverse transcription into cDNA, which acted as the sequencing template. Generated by immunoSEQ multiplex PCR, the TCRdb table keeps only in-frame clones and is missing some. The sample yields 80,000 or so clones, roughly 66% seen once. Specimen: CD8+ T cells sorted from blood, collected at week 24, from a patient treated with tofacitinib. All receptors derive from a human donor with alopecia areata.

This clone showed up just a few times. This chain uses TRBV27 with TRBJ1-1; D not certain. The germline V gene has CDR1 MNHEY and CDR2 SMNVEV (reference sequence). V gave up 1 base and J gave up 5 bases, with 8 bases separating them. This CDR3 spans 13 amino acids. The CDR3 region is CASSLLGRTEAFF. The CDR3 DNA sequence: TGTGCCAGCAGTTTATTAGGGCGGACTGAAGCTTTCTTT.

This clone has only one observation. V is TRBV29-1 and J is TRBJ2-1; D gene uncertain. Trimming pared 6 bases from V and 7 bases from J, leaving 13 bases between. The CDR3 spans 12 residues. Germline CDR1 and CDR2: SQVTM and ANQGSEA. The CDR3 bases are TGCAGCGTCGCAAATAATCGGAATGAGCAGTTCTTC. It yields the protein CSVANNRNEQFF.

V gene TRBV5-1 combines with J gene TRBJ1-1, with D perhaps matching TRBD1 (5 bases). V was cut by 0 bases and J by 6 bases, with 9 bases left in between. The CDR3 covers 13 residues. Germline lookup yields CDR1 SGHRS and CDR2 YFSETQ. The CDR3 here is CASSLDRPPEAFF. The CDR3 DNA is TGCGCCAGCAGCTTGGACAGGCCCCCTGAAGCTTTCTTT.

This clone was seen more than once but under ten times. V is TRBV7-2 and J is TRBJ2-7, with 9 positions matching TRBD1. With V trimmed by 7 bases and J by 6 bases, 13 bases remained unmatched. The V gene's germline CDR1 is SGHTA and CDR2 FQGNSA. The CDR3 is made up of 15 amino acids. Here the CDR3 reads CASTITGGLSGEQYF. The CDR3 DNA reads as TGTGCCAGCACCATAACAGGGGGCCTGAGCGGCGAGCAGTACTTC.

V is TRBV30 and J is TRBJ2-7, with 12 bases identical to TRBD2. V was pared by 2 bases and J by 2 bases, with 4 bases of the junction left unmatched. The CDR3 is 15 residues long. CDR1 is GTSNPN, CDR2 SVGIG, per germline (reference sequence). CDR3 residues: CAWSHGLAGTYEQYF. In DNA, the CDR3 is TGTGCCTGGAGTCATGGACTAGCGGGAACCTACGAGCAGTACTTC.

A few counts support this clone. The genes are TRBV7-2 and TRBJ1-2; 7 bases line up with TRBD1. V lost 4 bases, J lost 6 bases, and 8 bases stayed unmatched. CDR3 length: 14 amino acids. Germline CDR1 reads SGHTA; CDR2 reads FQGNSA. Written as DNA, the CDR3 is TGTGCCAGCAGCTCCCTCGACAGGGCGGATGGCTACACCTTC. Protein product: CASSSLDRADGYTF.

The chain has TRBV28 and TRBJ1-5, with D uncertain. The ends were cut back, 3 bases at V and 6 bases at J, with 15 bases in the middle. Germline CDR1 is MDHEN and CDR2 is SYDVKM. CDR3 length: 15 residues. This CDR3 is CASSLEVRGGQPQHF. In nucleotides, the CDR3 is TGTGCCAGCAGTTTGGAGGTCCGGGGAGGTCAGCCCCAGCATTTT.

The V call is TRBV7-2, the J call TRBJ1-1; D might be TRBD1 (6 bases). Per the germline V gene, CDR1 is SGHTA and CDR2 is FQGNSA. With 5 bases removed from V and 3 bases from J, the gap between germline ends came to 16 bases. This CDR3 comprises 15 residues. The CDR3 nucleotides are TGTGCCAGCAGCCTAAAACAGGGTAGGGACACTGAAGCTTTCTTT. It is translated as CASSLKQGRDTEAFF.

The V gene is TRBV4-1, the J gene TRBJ2-5; 8 nucleotides align to TRBD1. This CDR3 comprises 16 residues. Trimming at V came to 4 bases and at J to 2 bases, leaving 9 bases not matched to a gene. CDR1 and CDR2 (germline): MGHRA, YSYEKL. The chain's CDR3 is CASSPNPGQEQETQYF. The CDR3 region has the DNA TGCGCCAGCAGCCCGAACCCGGGACAGGAACAAGAGACCCAGTACTTC.

The chain employs TRBV2 and TRBJ2-7; the match to TRBD1 covers 9 bases. The CDR3 consists of 15 residues. The V gene's germline CDR1 is SNHLY and CDR2 FYNNEI. V dropped 6 bases and J dropped 1; count of bases not matched to a gene: 7. The chain's CDR3 is CASRDRDRASYEQYF. As DNA, the CDR3 is TGTGCCAGCAGGGACCGGGACAGGGCATCCTACGAGCAGTACTTC.

This clone showed up just a few times. This chain links TRBV6-5 with TRBJ2-7, with D unclear. From germline, CDR1 is MNHEY and CDR2 SVGAGI. This CDR3 contains 13 residues. Trimming took 6 bases from V and 5 from J, leaving 14 bases between them. The CDR3 coding sequence is TGTGCCAGCAGCTATGCGGCCCGGGACGAGCAGTACTTC. This sequence encodes CASSYAARDEQYF.

The chain employs TRBV10-3 and TRBJ1-2; 7 nucleotides match TRBD1. Trimming took 5 bases from V and 0 from J; bases not matched to a gene: 9. Germline CDR1 and CDR2: ENHRY and SYGVKD. The CDR3 sequence is 16 residues long. For the CDR3, the DNA is TGTGCCATCAGTCCACCTTTCGGGACAGCTAACTATGGCTACACCTTC. This translates into CAISPPFGTANYGYTF.

This chain uses TRBV25-1 with TRBJ1-1; unclear D gene. The CDR3 loop spans 14 amino acids. Trimming stripped 0 bases from V and 2 bases from J, with 7 bases between. Germline V gives CDR1 MGHDK, CDR2 SYGVNS. CDR3 protein: CASSEYPPNTEAFF. The CDR3 region has the DNA TGTGCCAGCAGTGAATATCCGCCCAACACTGAAGCTTTCTTT.

The chain employs TRBV28 and TRBJ2-2; 11 positions match TRBD2. The CDR3 loop spans 18 amino acids. Per the germline V gene, CDR1 is MDHEN and CDR2 is SYDVKM. Trimming cost V 5 bases and J 5 bases; bases outside gene matches: 13. The CDR3 DNA follows: TGTGCCAGCAGTATAGCGGGAGGGCCTTACCCTGGGACCGGGGAGCTGTTTTTT. Protein: CASSIAGGPYPGTGELFF.

V gene TRBV27 combines with J gene TRBJ2-2; D might be TRBD2 (5 bases). The CDR3 has 20 residues. Germline lookup yields CDR1 MNHEY and CDR2 SMNVEV (reference sequence). Trimming stripped 7 bases from V and 0 bases from J, with 27 bases between. CDR3 sequence: CASIPVGGGPATTNTGELFF. As DNA, the CDR3 is TGTGCCAGCATTCCCGTCGGTGGCGGGCCGGCTACCACGAACACCGGGGAGCTGTTTTTT.

The table lists this clone with a count of one. The chain has TRBV5-6 and TRBJ2-3; weak D call: TRBD1 (5 bases). V lost 0 bases, J lost 1 base, and 12 bases lay in between. CDR1 SGHDT and CDR2 YYEEEE come from the germline V gene. The CDR3 extends over 16 amino acids. CDR3 in amino acids: CASSLGAGARTDTQYF. DNA for the CDR3: TGTGCCAGCAGCTTGGGGGCTGGGGCCCGCACAGATACGCAGTATTTT.

The chain links TRBV9 to TRBJ1-1; 8 bases map to TRBD1. J gave up 0 bases and V 0 bases, and 10 bases lay outside the gene matches. The CDR3 contains 18 residues. CDR1 and CDR2 (germline): SGDLS, YYNGEE. The CDR3 here is CASSVEDRVEIMNTEAFF. The CDR3 nucleotides are TGTGCCAGCAGCGTAGAGGACAGGGTGGAAATCATGAACACTGAAGCTTTCTTT.

This clone was seen more than once but under ten times. The chain combines TRBV30 with TRBJ2-2; D unclear. Germline V lookup: CDR1 GTSNPN, CDR2 SVGIG (reference sequence). The CDR3 contains 12 residues. CDR3 in amino acids: CASEDSGGELFF. The CDR3 bases are TGTGCTTCGGAAGATTCGGGCGGGGAGCTGTTTTTT.

V is TRBV6-5 and J is TRBJ2-3; either TRBD1 or TRBD2 may supply D (5 bases each). The germline V and J ends were trimmed by 0 bases and 10 bases, with 11 bases remaining between them. The CDR3 covers 13 residues. Germline lookup yields CDR1 MNHEY and CDR2 SVGAGI. CDR3 residues: CASSYSIGTPQYF. CDR3 bases: TGTGCCAGCAGTTACTCAATAGGGACCCCGCAGTATTTT.

The chain uses TRBV4-3 and TRBJ2-4; D is possibly TRBD2 (6 bases). Germline CDR1 is LGHNA and CDR2 is YSLEER. CDR3 size: 17 residues. V lost 3 bases and J 0 bases, leaving 15 bases between the germline ends. The CDR3 nucleotides read TGCGCCAGCAGCCAGGGGCGGACGGGACTAGCCAAAAACATTCAGTACTTC. It is translated as CASSQGRTGLAKNIQYF.

This clone appeared a few times. CDR3 nucleotide sequence: TGTGCCAGCAGCATTACAGGGTTTGGGGAGACCCAGTACTTC. It codes for CASSITGFGETQYF. The chain recombines TRBV7-2 with TRBJ2-5; D possibly corresponds to TRBD1 (6 bases). This CDR3 is 14 amino acids long. Germline lookup yields CDR1 SGHTA and CDR2 FQGNSA. The V gene lost 5 bases and the J gene lost 5 bases, with 15 bases spanning the gap.